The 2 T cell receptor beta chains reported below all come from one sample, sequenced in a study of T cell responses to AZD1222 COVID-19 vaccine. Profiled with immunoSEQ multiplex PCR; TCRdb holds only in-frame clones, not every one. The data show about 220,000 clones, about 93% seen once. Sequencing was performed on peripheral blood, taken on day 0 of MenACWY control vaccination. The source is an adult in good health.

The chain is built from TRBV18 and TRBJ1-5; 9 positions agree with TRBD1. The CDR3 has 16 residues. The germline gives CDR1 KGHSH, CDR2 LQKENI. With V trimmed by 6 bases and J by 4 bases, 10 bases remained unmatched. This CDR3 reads CASSLSQGARNQPQHF. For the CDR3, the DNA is TGTGCCAGCTCCCTTTCACAGGGGGCGCGGAATCAGCCCCAGCATTTT. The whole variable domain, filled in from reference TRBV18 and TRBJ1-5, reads NAGVMQNPRHLVRRRGQEARLRCSPMKGHSHVYWYRQLPEEGLKFMVYLQKENIIDESGMPKERFSAEFPKEGPSILRIQQVVRGDSAAYFCASSLSQGARNQPQHFGDGTRLSIL.

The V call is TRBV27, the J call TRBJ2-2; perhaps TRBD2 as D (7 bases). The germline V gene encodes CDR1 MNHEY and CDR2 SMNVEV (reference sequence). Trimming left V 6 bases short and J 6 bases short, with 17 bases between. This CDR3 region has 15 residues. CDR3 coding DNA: TGTGCCAGCAGGACCGCTGGGGGGGCGGCCGGGGAGCTGTTTTTT. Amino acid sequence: CASRTAGGAAGELFF.